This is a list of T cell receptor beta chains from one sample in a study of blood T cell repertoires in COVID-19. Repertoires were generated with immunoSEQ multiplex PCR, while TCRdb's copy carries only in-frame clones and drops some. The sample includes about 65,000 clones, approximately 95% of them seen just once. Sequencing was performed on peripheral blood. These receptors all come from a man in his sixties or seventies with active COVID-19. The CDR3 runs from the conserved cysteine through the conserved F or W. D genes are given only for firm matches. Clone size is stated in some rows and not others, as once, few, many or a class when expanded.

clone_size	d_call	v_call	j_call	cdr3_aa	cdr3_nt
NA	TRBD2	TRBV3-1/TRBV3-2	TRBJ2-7	CASSRSRTSGVYEQYF	TGTGCCAGCAGCCGATCACGGACTAGCGGGGTATACGAGCAGTACTTC
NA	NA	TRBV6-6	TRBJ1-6	CASSGGLTNSPLHF	TGTGCCAGCAGCGGTGGACTGACCAATTCACCCCTCCACTTT
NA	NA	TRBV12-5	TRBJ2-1	CASGLNSDEQFF	TGTGCTAGTGGATTAAATAGCGATGAGCAGTTCTTC
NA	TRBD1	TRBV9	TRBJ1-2	CASSAGTGGYGYTF	TGTGCCAGCAGCGCCGGGACAGGGGGATATGGCTACACCTTC
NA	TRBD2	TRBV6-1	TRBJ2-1	CASSELSSGGNEQFF	TGTGCCAGCAGTGAACTGTCTAGCGGGGGAAATGAGCAGTTCTTC
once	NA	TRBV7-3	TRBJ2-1	CASSLTLGPSEQFF	TGTGCCAGCAGCTTAACTCTTGGTCCGAGTGAGCAGTTCTTC
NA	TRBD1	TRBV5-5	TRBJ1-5	CASSLGTGLNLPQHF	TGTGCCAGCAGCTTGGGGACAGGTTTGAATCTGCCCCAGCATTTT
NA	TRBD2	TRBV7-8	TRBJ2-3	CASSSTGLESDTQYF	TGTGCCAGCAGCTCGACCGGACTAGAGTCAGATACGCAGTATTTT
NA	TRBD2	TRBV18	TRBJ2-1	CASSRGGASYNEQFF	TGTGCCAGCTCACGCGGGGGGGCCTCCTACAATGAGCAGTTCTTC
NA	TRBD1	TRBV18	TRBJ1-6	CASSPGTVSISPLHF	TGTGCCAGCTCACCAGGGACAGTATCGATTTCACCCCTCCACTTT
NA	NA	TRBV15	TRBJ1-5	CATSRDYGGSNQPQHF	TGTGCCACCAGCAGAGATTACGGTGGTAGCAATCAGCCCCAGCATTTT
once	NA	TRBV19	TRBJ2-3	CASSSQGTPGGIKSVDTQYF	TGTGCCAGTAGTAGTCAAGGGACGCCTGGAGGGATTAAAAGCGTGGATACGCAGTATTTT
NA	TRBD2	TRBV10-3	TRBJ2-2	CAISESMGTTAGLNTGELFF	TGTGCCATCAGTGAGTCGATGGGAACTACAGCGGGGTTAAACACCGGGGAGCTGTTTTTT
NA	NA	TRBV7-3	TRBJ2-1	CASRAGGRDEQFF	TGTGCCAGCAGAGCCGGGGGGCGCGATGAGCAGTTCTTC
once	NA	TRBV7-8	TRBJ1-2	CASSLTEGYGYTF	TGTGCCAGCAGCTTAACAGAAGGCTATGGCTACACCTTC
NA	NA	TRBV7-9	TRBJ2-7	CASPRESSYEQYF	TGTGCCAGCCCCCGAGAGAGCTCCTACGAGCAGTACTTC
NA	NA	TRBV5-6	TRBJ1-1	CASTGAENTEAFF	TGTGCCAGCACAGGGGCCGAAAACACTGAAGCTTTCTTT
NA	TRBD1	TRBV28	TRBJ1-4	CASSKRTGREKLFF	TGTGCCAGCAGTAAAAGGACAGGGCGGGAAAAACTGTTTTTT
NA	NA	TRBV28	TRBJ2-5	CASSSPGQTQYF	TGTGCCAGCAGTTCCCCTGGGCAGACCCAGTACTTC
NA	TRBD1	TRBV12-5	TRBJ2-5	CASGDRGEETQYF	TGTGCTAGTGGTGACAGGGGGGAAGAGACCCAGTACTTC
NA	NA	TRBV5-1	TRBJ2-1	CASSSPGGSYNEQFF	TGCGCCAGCAGCTCCCCGGGGGGCTCATACAATGAGCAGTTCTTC
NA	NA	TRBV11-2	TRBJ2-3	CASSLGQTTDTQYF	TGTGCCAGCAGCTTAGGACAGACGACAGATACGCAGTATTTT
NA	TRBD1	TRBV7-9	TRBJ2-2	CASSSTDRANTGELFF	TGTGCCAGCAGCTCCACCGACAGGGCCAACACCGGGGAGCTGTTTTTT
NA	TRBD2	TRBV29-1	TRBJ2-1	CSALTSVYNEQFF	TGCAGCGCTTTGACTAGCGTCTACAATGAGCAGTTCTTC
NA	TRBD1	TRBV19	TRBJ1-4	CASRDREKLFF	TGTGCCAGTAGAGACAGGGAGAAACTGTTTTTT
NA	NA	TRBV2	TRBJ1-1	CASSGQMNTEAFF	TGTGCCAGCAGCGGACAGATGAACACTGAAGCTTTCTTT
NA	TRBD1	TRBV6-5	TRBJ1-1	CASSTGGRTEAFF	TGTGCCAGCAGCACAGGGGGGAGGACTGAAGCTTTCTTT
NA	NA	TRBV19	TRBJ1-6	CASSPRELNSPLHF	TGTGCCAGTAGTCCCCGGGAGCTGAATTCACCCCTCCACTTT
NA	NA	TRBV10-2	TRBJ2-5	CASSRGGHSETQYF	TGCGCCAGCAGTAGAGGGGGTCACTCGGAGACCCAGTACTTC
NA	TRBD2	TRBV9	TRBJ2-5	CASSVGISGIETQYF	TGTGCCAGCAGCGTAGGGATTAGCGGGATAGAGACCCAGTACTTC
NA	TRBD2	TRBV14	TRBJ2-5	CASSQVIGEGETQYF	TGTGCCAGCAGCCAAGTTATCGGGGAGGGAGAGACCCAGTACTTC